These T cell receptor beta chains were read from a single sample in a study of T cells in Graves' hyperthyroidism and ophthalmopathy. TCRdb redid the calling of the multiplex PCR reads with MiXCR, one entry per CDR3 protein. The table includes more than 600,000 distinct CDR3 sequences, about 15% detected once. Sample: blood. The receptor set was obtained from a man aged 18 to 29 with Graves' hyperthyroidism. CDR3s include the opening cysteine and the closing phenylalanine or tryptophan. D genes are given only for firm matches. Clone size is stated in some rows and not others, as once, few, many or a class when expanded.

D gene,V gene,J gene,clone size,CDR3 length,CDR3 protein,CDR3 DNA
TRBD2,TRBV15,TRBJ2-1,.,16,CATSRELAGDYNEQFF,TGTGCCACCAGCAGGGAGCTAGCGGGAGACTACAATGAGCAGTTCTTC
TRBD2,TRBV6-5,TRBJ2-7,few,14,CASSYTGGTYEQYF,TGTGCCAGCAGTTATACCGGGGGGACCTACGAGCAGTACTTC
TRBD2,TRBV11-2,TRBJ2-7,many,14,CASRGTSGRYEQYF,TGTGCCAGCAGAGGGACTAGCGGGAGGTACGAGCAGTACTTC
TRBD1,TRBV6-1,TRBJ2-5,many,15,CASSPQDRGRETQYF,TGTGCCAGCAGTCCTCAGGACAGGGGGCGAGAGACCCAGTACTTC
.,TRBV18,TRBJ1-6,.,12,CASSPGGLTLHF,TGTGCCAGCTCACCTGGGGGACTTACCCTCCACTTT
.,TRBV5-8,TRBJ1-4,few,15,CASSLDVGLDEKLFF,TGTGCCAGCAGCTTGGATGTGGGGCTCGATGAAAAACTGTTTTTT
.,TRBV7-8,TRBJ2-3,many,15,CASSSQGRGTDTQYF,TGTGCCAGCAGCTCCCAGGGGCGGGGCACAGATACGCAGTATTTT
.,TRBV28,TRBJ1-2,many,12,CASSFGGDGYTF,TGTGCCAGCAGTTTCGGGGGCGATGGCTACACCTTC
.,TRBV20-1,TRBJ2-7,.,15,CSARVWALSSYEQYF,TGCAGTGCTAGGGTGTGGGCTCTAAGCTCCTACGAGCAGTACTTC
.,TRBV7-9,TRBJ2-3,many,14,CASSLEPGTYTQYF,TGTGCCAGCAGCTTAGAGCCGGGAACATATACGCAGTATTTT
.,TRBV7-8,TRBJ2-1,many,17,CASSLAGVSKGLNEQFF,TGTGCCAGCAGCTTAGCAGGCGTTTCGAAGGGGTTAAATGAGCAGTTCTTC
.,TRBV29-1,TRBJ2-1,.,12,CSVVGTYNEQFF,TGCAGCGTTGTTGGGACGTACAATGAGCAGTTCTTC
.,TRBV6-1,TRBJ1-1,.,14,CASRARSPTGEAFF,TGTGCCAGCAGGGCCCGGTCCCCCACAGGGGAAGCTTTCTTT
TRBD1,TRBV28,TRBJ2-1,many,16,CASSIKQGHFYNEQFF,TGTGCCAGCAGTATAAAACAGGGGCACTTTTACAATGAGCAGTTCTTC
TRBD2,TRBV6-1,TRBJ2-7,.,16,CATNEGRTSVIYEQYF,TGTGCCACCAACGAGGGCCGGACTAGCGTGATCTACGAGCAGTACTTC
TRBD2,TRBV28,TRBJ2-5,.,14,CATSDSAGAETQYF,TGTGCCACCAGTGATTCAGCGGGGGCAGAGACCCAGTACTTC
TRBD2,TRBV20-1,TRBJ2-2,.,13,CSARERGAGELFF,TGCAGTGCTAGAGAACGGGGGGCCGGGGAGCTGTTTTTT